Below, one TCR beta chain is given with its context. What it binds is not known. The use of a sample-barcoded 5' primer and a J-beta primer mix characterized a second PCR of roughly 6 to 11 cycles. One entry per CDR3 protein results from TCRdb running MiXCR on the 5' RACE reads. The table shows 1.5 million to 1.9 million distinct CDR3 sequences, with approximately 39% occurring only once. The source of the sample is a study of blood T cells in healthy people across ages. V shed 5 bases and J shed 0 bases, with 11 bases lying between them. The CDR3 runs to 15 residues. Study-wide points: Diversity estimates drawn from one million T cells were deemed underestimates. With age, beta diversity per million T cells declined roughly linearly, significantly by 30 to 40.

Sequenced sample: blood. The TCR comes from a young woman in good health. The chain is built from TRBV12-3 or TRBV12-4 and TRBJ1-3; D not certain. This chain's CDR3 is CASSPLPGSGNTIYF. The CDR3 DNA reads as TGTGCCAGCAGTCCATTGCCCGGCTCTGGAAACACCATATATTTT.